One and the same sample provided the 19 T cell receptor beta chains below, sequenced in a study of shared clonotypes between healthy human individuals. Sequenced by immunoSEQ multiplex PCR; TCRdb stores in-frame clones only, minus some. The sample carries 450,000 to 650,000 clones, just over 75% recorded once. Sequenced material: PBMCs. These receptors were collected from a woman aged 40 to 55 in good health. Some clones in this sample may be carry-over from other donors' samples.

The chain carries TRBV21-1 and TRBJ2-7; the DNA was not compared with TRBD1, the D call given in the table. TRBV21-1 is deemed a pseudogene. The CDR3 totals 15 residues. DNA for the CDR3: TGTGCCAGCAGCGGTCCCGGGACAGTGAACTACGAGCAGTACTTC. Translating gives CASSGPGTVNYEQYF.

The J gene is TRBJ2-1, the V gene TRBV11-1; D unresolved. The CDR3 contains 15 residues. V lost 2 bases to trimming and J lost 3 bases, with 11 bases between them. CDR1 and CDR2 from the germline V gene are SGHAT and FQDESV (reference sequence). CDR3 loop: CASSLWGNLYNEQFF. In nucleotides, the CDR3 is TGTGCCAGCAGCTTATGGGGTAACCTCTACAATGAGCAGTTCTTC.

This chain uses TRBV5-1 with TRBJ2-3; 15 bases fit TRBD2. CDR3 length: 17 amino acids. Germline trimming cut 4 bases from V and 1 base from J; bases unmatched to any gene: 4. Germline CDR1 is SGHRS and CDR2 is YFSETQ. As DNA, the CDR3 is TGCGCCAGCAGCCTACGGACTAGCGGGGGGGGCACAGATACGCAGTATTTT. It codes for CASSLRTSGGGTDTQYF. Looking up the rest from reference TRBV5-1 and TRBJ2-3 gives the full variable domain: KAGVTQTPRYLIKTRGQQVTLSCSPISGHRSVSWYQQTPGQGLQFLFEYFSETQRNKGNFPGRFSGRQFSNSRSEMNVSTLELGDSALYLCASSLRTSGGGTDTQYFGPGTRLTVL.

As to this clone: Within the sample, other DNA sequences also encode this same CDR3. V gene TRBV29-1 combines with J gene TRBJ1-1; D is uncertain. The CDR3 is made up of 12 amino acids. Trimming removed 4 bases from V and 5 bases from J, with 11 bases in between. The germline gives CDR1 SQVTM, CDR2 ANQGSEA. In DNA, the CDR3 is TGCAGCGTTGGGAACGGCGAAACTGAAGCTTTCTTT. Amino acid sequence: CSVGNGETEAFF.

The DNA for the CDR3 is TGTGCCAGCAGCAGGACAGTCTACGAGCAGTACTTC. Residues: CASSRTVYEQYF. V usage is TRBV6-1 and J usage is TRBJ2-7, with D maybe TRBD1 (6 bases). This CDR3 has 12 amino acids. V was clipped by 6 bases and J by 3 bases, with 9 bases between them. The V gene's germline CDR1 is MNHNS and CDR2 SASEGT.

The genes are TRBV6-5 and TRBJ1-4; weak D call: TRBD1 (5 bases). The V end lost 0 bases, the J end lost 0 bases, and 8 bases lay between the germline ends. The germline V gene encodes CDR1 MNHEY and CDR2 SVGAGI. This CDR3 region has 16 residues. This chain's CDR3 is CASSYSGPATNEKLFF. Here the CDR3 DNA reads TGTGCCAGCAGTTACTCGGGACCTGCAACTAATGAAAAACTGTTTTTT.

The chain uses TRBV9 and TRBJ2-5; D unresolved. The J call could be wrong; TRBJ2-7 is a better fit for the DNA end. The V gene's germline CDR1 is SGDLS and CDR2 YYNGEE. The CDR3 consists of 14 residues. CDR3 coding DNA: TGTGCCAGCAGCCCAAAGGTGGAACCCTACGAGCAGTACTTC. Its protein product is CASSPKVEPYEQYF.

A word on this clone: Possible read error: a much larger clone is one base away. Within the sample, other DNA sequences also encode this same CDR3. The V call is TRBV30, the J call TRBJ2-3, with D perhaps TRBD2 (6 bases). Germline CDR1 reads GTSNPN; CDR2 reads SVGIG (reference sequence). The CDR3 has 16 residues. Trimming cost V 1 base and J 1 base, with 15 bases left between them. CDR3 amino acids: CAWSALGGVGTDTQYF. The CDR3 DNA is TGTGCCTGGAGTGCGTTGGGGGGAGTGGGCACAGATACGCAGTATTTT.

The V gene is TRBV5-6, the J gene TRBJ2-1, with a possible D match to TRBD2 (6 bases). The germline CDR1 and CDR2 sequences are SGHDT and YYEEEE. The CDR3 runs to 13 residues. CDR3 nucleotide sequence: TGTGCGTCCGAGCGGGCCGCCTACAATGAGCAGTTCTTC. Protein sequence: CASERAAYNEQFF.

This clone was counted once. Additional DNA sequences in this sample encode the identical CDR3. The chain carries TRBV5-6 and TRBJ2-3; D remains ambiguous. This CDR3 is built from 12 residues. V lost 0 bases to trimming and J lost 4 bases, with 3 bases between them. The germline V gene has CDR1 SGHDT and CDR2 YYEEEE. The CDR3, as DNA: TGTGCCAGCAGCTTGGTGCCAGATACGCAGTATTTT. Its protein is CASSLVPDTQYF.

The V call is TRBV6-1, the J call TRBJ1-5; D not certain. The germline V gene has CDR1 MNHNS and CDR2 SASEGT. The CDR3 sequence is 15 residues long. V lost 6 bases and J 3 bases, leaving 15 bases between the germline ends. This chain's CDR3 is CASSRSWGDNQPQHF. For the CDR3, the DNA is TGTGCCAGCAGCCGAAGTTGGGGTGACAATCAGCCCCAGCATTTT.

V and J are TRBV7-6 and TRBJ2-7; 10 bases are a match to TRBD1. The CDR3 is made up of 14 amino acids. Per germline, CDR1 SGHVS and CDR2 FNYEAQ. V lost 3 bases, J lost 3 bases, and 2 bases stayed unmatched. CDR3 coding DNA: TGTGCCAGCAGCTTTAGGACAGGGGGCTACGAGCAGTACTTC. Translating it yields CASSFRTGGYEQYF.

V and J are TRBV5-1 and TRBJ1-4, with 7 bases aligning to TRBD1. This CDR3 has 15 amino acids. Trimming at V came to 2 bases and at J to 0 bases, leaving 1 base not matched to a gene. Germline loops: CDR1 SGHRS, CDR2 YFSETQ. As DNA, the CDR3 is TGCGCCAGCAGCTTTACAGGGGCAACTAATGAAAAACTGTTTTTT. This gives the protein CASSFTGATNEKLFF.

This chain joins TRBV6-1 and TRBJ1-5, with 8 bases that match TRBD1. J was trimmed by 3 bases and V by 8 bases; bases with no gene match: 6. The CDR3 has 14 residues. Germline-derived CDR1 and CDR2 are MNHNS and SASEGT. CDR3 DNA: TGTGCCAGCTGGTCGGACAGGGACAATCAGCCCCAGCATTTT. Its protein is CASWSDRDNQPQHF.

This sequence joins TRBV6-5 and TRBJ2-7, with 7 bases that match TRBD2. The CDR3 loop spans 13 amino acids. Germline CDR1 MNHEY, CDR2 SVGAGI. The V and J ends lost 4 bases and 6 bases, in that order; junction bases with no gene match: 6. The CDR3 DNA is TGTGCCAGCAGTTCCGGGACTAACATCGAGCAGTACTTC. Translation gives CASSSGTNIEQYF.

The genes are TRBV5-4 and TRBJ1-1; 8 bases fit TRBD1. The CDR3 covers 15 residues. V was pared by 0 bases and J by 4 bases, with 5 bases of the junction left unmatched. Germline V lookup: CDR1 SGHNT, CDR2 YYREEE (reference sequence). In DNA form, the CDR3 reads TGTGCCAGCAGCTTGGGGACAGGGTCGGGCACTGAAGCTTTCTTT. Its protein product is CASSLGTGSGTEAFF.

The chain combines TRBV5-6 with TRBJ1-1; TRBD1 might be the D (6 bases). CDR1 and CDR2 from the germline V gene are SGHDT and YYEEEE. Trimming cost V 4 bases and J 3 bases, with 19 bases left between them. The CDR3 extends over 16 amino acids. CDR3 loop: CASSSGTINLYTEAFF. The CDR3 nucleotides read TGTGCCAGCAGCAGCGGGACAATCAATCTGTACACTGAAGCTTTCTTT.

This clone was detected only once. The J gene is TRBJ2-7, the V gene TRBV5-4; D not resolved. Between the trimmed V and J ends, which lost 0 bases and 7 bases, there was a span of 20 bases. Looked up from germline, CDR1 is SGHNT and CDR2 is YYREEE (reference sequence). The CDR3 loop spans 16 amino acids. Written as DNA, the CDR3 is TGTGCCAGCAGCTTGGAGGTCGGCTCCAACCAAGCTGAGCAGTACTTC. Protein product: CASSLEVGSNQAEQYF.

This chain connects TRBV18 to TRBJ2-5; TRBD2 aligns across 7 bases. J lost 4 bases, V lost 3 bases, and 8 bases had no gene match. The CDR3 is made up of 15 amino acids. Germline V gene lookup returns CDR1 KGHSH and CDR2 LQKENI. This CDR3 is CASSPGAGTRETQYF. For the CDR3, the DNA is TGTGCCAGCTCACCGGGAGCGGGAACGAGAGAGACCCAGTACTTC.